This TCR beta chain was identified during a study of blood T cell repertoires in COVID-19. The wider study: PBMCs, B-cell-depleted T cells, or T cells were the source of the cDNA or gDNA that made up the material.

Trimming left V 6 bases short and J 7 bases short, with 9 bases between. CDR3 size: 11 residues. Source study methods: Scientists estimated how many nucleated cells there were by amplifying reference gene primers. Clones were sequenced by immunoSEQ multiplex PCR, and TCRdb holds only the in-frame ones, with some missing. D and trimming come from the DNA, and the V and J calls and clone size come from that table. The sample records under 100,000 clones, almost 85% being singletons. This TCR was recovered from a man between 60 and 70 years old with acute or convalescent COVID-19. The V call is TRBV12-3 or TRBV12-4, the J call TRBJ2-5; a weak D match, TRBD1 (5 bases). Source material: peripheral blood. The CDR3 nucleotides read TGTGCCAGCAGCGGAAGGGGGACCCAGTACTTC. It is translated as CASSGRGTQYF.